Sequencing of this TCR beta chain was carried out in a study of siplizumab effects on memory and regulatory T cells (dated by TCRdb to the late 2010s). Regarding the study in general: The study looked at the effect of siplizumab, an anti-CD2 antibody, on alloreactive T-cell subsets in allogeneic mixed lymphocyte reactions made from human PBMCs.

Trimming takes 2 bases off V and 2 bases off J; junction bases not matched to a gene: 3. Taken from the germline V gene, the CDR1 and CDR2 loops are MDHEN and SYDVKM. From the cysteine through the phenylalanine, the CDR3 covers 15 amino acids. Just CDR3 DNA is preserved here, 45 bases in frame from base 1. The full study reports these points: Siplizumab significantly lowered the cumulative frequency of alloreactive sequences that could be traced to unstimulated CD4+ memory T cells. Roughly 75-96% of proliferating CD4+ or CD8+ clones could not be assigned a naive or memory phenotype. Greater diversity appeared to be present in unstimulated naive T cells than in memory T cells, and a substantial contribution to the alloresponse seemed to be made by naive cells. Of the alloreactive CD4+ clones that could be mapped, the Treg-derived share averaged about 63% with siplizumab compared with around 25% in control reactions. Sequences below about 10^-5 frequency were poorly captured, so only a minor fraction of alloreactive clones could be mapped to unstimulated subsets. Whether proliferating Tregs from siplizumab cultures were suppressive was not functionally confirmed.

Comment on this clone: The clone's antigen remains unknown. Within one base of it there is no much larger clone, and no base qualities were kept.

Sorted unstimulated T cells and proliferating T cells recovered from mixed lymphocyte reactions were subjected to TCRbeta CDR3 sequencing. Fresh whole blood from around 11 HLA-typed healthy donors was used to isolate PBMCs. Receptor libraries were prepared by the immunoSEQ multiplex PCR assay. Some 100,000 TCR templates per sample were assayed by the deep sequencing platform. Genomic DNA extracted from sorted T cells was used for TCRbeta CDR3 sequencing. The source study handled its data this way. Clonal analysis of TCRbeta CDR3 data was done in the R programming language. Comparing unstimulated samples against CFSE-low samples taken after the reaction was how alloreactive CD4+ and CD8+ clones were defined. By matching sequences to the repertoires of sorted unstimulated Treg and non-Treg cells, each alloreactive CD4+ clone was assigned a regulatory or non-regulatory origin. In its TCRdb copy, this immuneACCESS table keeps in-frame sequences only and misses some clones. Where compared with another copy, unresolved V genes explain less than half of these, and the others have no known cause. Clone size and the V and J calls come from that table; the DNA yielded D and trimming. Present in this sample are about 87,000 clones, over 80% of which were seen just once. The ten largest account for 15% of the sample.

The receptor comes from a human donor in good health. The source material was CD4+ T cells sorted from blood. In this chain, TRBV28 is recombined with TRBJ1-5, with TRBD1 matching 7 junction bases. The CDR3 loop reads CASSLGGGGNQPQHF. In nucleotides, the sequence is TGTGCCAGCAGTTTAGGAGGGGGCGGCAATCAGCCCCAGCATTTT.